This T cell receptor beta chain is from a study of blood T cell repertoires in COVID-19. Germline assignment: CDR1 SQVTM and CDR2 ANQGSEA. The CDR3 contains 14 residues. V was cut by 5 bases and J by 2 bases, with 16 bases left in between. In the authors' methods: Nucleated cell number was recorded as an estimate derived from reference gene primer amplification. This table comes from immunoSEQ multiplex PCR, and its TCRdb copy is limited to in-frame clones, with some not included. D and trimming come from the DNA, and the V and J calls and clone size come from that table. Seen here are roughly 340,000 clones, around 87% observed once, and the top ten hold around 1.9%. Which cohort a participant joined came from the clinical history participants gave.

The TCR comes from a man aged 35-49 years in a cohort exposed to, infected with or recovered from COVID-19 (not recorded which). Sequenced sample: PBMCs or T cells enriched from blood (not recorded which). The chain links TRBV29-1 to TRBJ2-7, with D perhaps TRBD2 (5 bases). CDR3 region: CSVRLPTKPYEQYF. In nucleotides, the CDR3 is TGCAGCGTTCGACTACCGACAAAACCCTACGAGCAGTACTTC.